This T cell receptor beta chain was observed in a study of T cell responses to AZD1222 COVID-19 vaccine. Overall study results and limits: Just 5 to 7 people given AZD1222 tested seropositive at baseline.

Here immunoSEQ multiplex PCR was the method, and the copy in TCRdb shows in-frame clones only, minus some. The profile shows about 97,000 clones, approximately 90% of them singletons. Concerning this clone: Its antigen is unidentified.

CDR1 LNHNV and CDR2 YYDKDF come from the germline V gene (reference sequence). Unmatched junction bases numbered 7, after V lost 3 bases and J lost 3 bases. This CDR3 spans 16 amino acids. Specimen: peripheral blood, collected on day 0 of AZD1222 vaccination. J is TRBJ1-4 and V is TRBV15; TRBD1 matches at 7 bases. This TCR derives from an adult in good health. As DNA, the CDR3 is TGTGCCACCAGCAGGGATCAGGGGGGAGCTAATGAAAAACTGTTTTTT. Amino acids: CATSRDQGGANEKLFF.